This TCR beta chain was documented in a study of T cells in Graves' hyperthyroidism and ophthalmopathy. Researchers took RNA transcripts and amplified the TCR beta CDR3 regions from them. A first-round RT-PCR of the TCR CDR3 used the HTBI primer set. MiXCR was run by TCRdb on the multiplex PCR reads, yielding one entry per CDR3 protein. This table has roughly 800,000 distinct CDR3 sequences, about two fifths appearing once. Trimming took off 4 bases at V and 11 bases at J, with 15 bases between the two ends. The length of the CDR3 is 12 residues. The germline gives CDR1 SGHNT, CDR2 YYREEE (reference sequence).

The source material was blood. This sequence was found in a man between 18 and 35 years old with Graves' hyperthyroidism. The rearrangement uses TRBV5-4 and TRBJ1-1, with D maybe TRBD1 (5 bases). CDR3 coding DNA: TGTGCCAGCAGCCAAGATGGGACGGTGGCTTTCTTT. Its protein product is CASSQDGTVAFF. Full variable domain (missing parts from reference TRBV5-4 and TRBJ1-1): ETGVTQSPTHLIKTRGQQVTLRCSSQSGHNTVSWYQQALGQGPQFIFQYYREEENGRGNFPPRFSGLQFPNYSSELNVNALELDDSALYLCASSQDGTVAFFGQGTRLTVV.